These T cell receptor beta chains were read from a single sample in a study of technical replicates of blood from a few donors. This table comes from immunoSEQ multiplex PCR, and its TCRdb copy is limited to in-frame clones, with some not included. Of 90,000 to 100,000 clones listed, roughly 95% are singletons. Sequenced: T cells isolated from PBMCs. The receptors derive from a human donor in good health. The CDR3 runs from the conserved cysteine through the conserved F or W. The D gene is left open where the match is weak. Some rows mark clone size as missing; the rest say once, few, many or name a class of expanded clone.

clone_size: once; d_call: -; j_call: TRBJ1-1; v_call: TRBV5-1; cdr3_nt: TGCGCCAGCAGCTCATATCCCAGGGAGGCGACTGAAGCTTTCTTT; cdr3_aa: CASSSYPREATEAFF
clone_size: -; d_call: TRBD2; j_call: TRBJ2-1; v_call: TRBV11-3; cdr3_nt: TGTGCCAGCAGACCTAGCGGGAGAAACCACAATGAGCAGTTCTTC; cdr3_aa: CASRPSGRNHNEQFF
clone_size: -; d_call: -; j_call: TRBJ1-1; v_call: TRBV25-1; cdr3_nt: TGTGCCAGCAGGGGGCTGGGGACTGAAGCTTTCTTT; cdr3_aa: CASRGLGTEAFF
clone_size: -; d_call: TRBD2; j_call: TRBJ2-3; v_call: TRBV7-2; cdr3_nt: TGTGCCAGCAGCTCCCCACTAGCGGGAGGGCCGACAGATACGCAGTATTTT; cdr3_aa: CASSSPLAGGPTDTQYF
clone_size: -; d_call: TRBD1; j_call: TRBJ1-1; v_call: TRBV18; cdr3_nt: TGTGCCAGCTCCCGGGACAGGGATAACACTGAAGCTTTCTTT; cdr3_aa: CASSRDRDNTEAFF
clone_size: -; d_call: -; j_call: TRBJ1-5; v_call: TRBV29-1; cdr3_nt: TGCAGCGTTGGCAGGGCCGGGAATCAGCCCCAGCATTTT; cdr3_aa: CSVGRAGNQPQHF
clone_size: -; d_call: TRBD2; j_call: TRBJ2-1; v_call: TRBV7-2; cdr3_nt: TGTGCCAGCAGCCCCCGGACTAGCGGGACCGATGAGCAGTTCTTC; cdr3_aa: CASSPRTSGTDEQFF
clone_size: -; d_call: TRBD2; j_call: TRBJ2-1; v_call: TRBV9; cdr3_nt: TGTGCCAGCACCGGGACTAGTCTCATCGATGAGCAGTTCTTC; cdr3_aa: CASTGTSLIDEQFF
clone_size: -; d_call: TRBD2; j_call: TRBJ2-2; v_call: TRBV19; cdr3_nt: TGTGCCAGTGAAATTCTAGCGGGAGTCTCCGGGGAGCTGTTTTTT; cdr3_aa: CASEILAGVSGELFF
clone_size: -; d_call: TRBD1; j_call: TRBJ2-7; v_call: TRBV5-1; cdr3_nt: TGCGCCAGCAGCTCTGCCCGACAGGGGTCCCACGAGCAGTACTTC; cdr3_aa: CASSSARQGSHEQYF
clone_size: few; d_call: -; j_call: TRBJ1-3; v_call: TRBV5-1; cdr3_nt: TGCGCCAGCAGCTTGTCATTGGCAGGGACCATATATTTT; cdr3_aa: CASSLSLAGTIYF
clone_size: once; d_call: -; j_call: TRBJ1-1; v_call: TRBV21-1; cdr3_nt: TGTGCCAGCAGCAAAGCGGGGAGATTAATGAACACTGAAGCTTTCTTT; cdr3_aa: CASSKAGRLMNTEAFF
clone_size: -; d_call: TRBD1; j_call: TRBJ2-2; v_call: TRBV7-9; cdr3_nt: TGTGCCAGCAGCGCTCCAGGGGGCTTGAACACCGGGGAGCTGTTTTTT; cdr3_aa: CASSAPGGLNTGELFF
clone_size: -; d_call: TRBD1; j_call: TRBJ2-3; v_call: TRBV2; cdr3_nt: TGTGCCAGCAGTGAACCGACGACAGGGTCCACAGATACGCAGTATTTT; cdr3_aa: CASSEPTTGSTDTQYF
clone_size: -; d_call: -; j_call: TRBJ2-1; v_call: TRBV13; cdr3_nt: TGTGCCAGCAGCCCCCCGGGATTCTACAATGAGCAGTTCTTC; cdr3_aa: CASSPPGFYNEQFF
clone_size: -; d_call: TRBD2; j_call: TRBJ2-3; v_call: TRBV5-1; cdr3_nt: TGCGCCAGCAGCCCGGGACTAGCGGGAGGGCCCTCAGATACGCAGTATTTT; cdr3_aa: CASSPGLAGGPSDTQYF
clone_size: -; d_call: -; j_call: TRBJ2-7; v_call: TRBV4-1; cdr3_nt: TGCGCCAGCAGGCCTAGCCATCTACAGAAACCCTACGAGCAGTACTTC; cdr3_aa: CASRPSHLQKPYEQYF
clone_size: -; d_call: -; j_call: TRBJ1-4; v_call: TRBV27; cdr3_nt: TGTGCCAGCAGGCCTACAGGGACCCGTGAAAAACTGTTTTTT; cdr3_aa: CASRPTGTREKLFF
clone_size: once; d_call: -; j_call: TRBJ2-5; v_call: TRBV7-9; cdr3_nt: TGTGCCGGTTCCGGGGTACACCAAGAGACCCAGTACTTC; cdr3_aa: CAGSGVHQETQYF
clone_size: -; d_call: TRBD2; j_call: TRBJ2-7; v_call: TRBV19; cdr3_nt: TGTGCCAGTAGTATAGCGGGGGGGCTCGCCTACGAGCAGTACTTC; cdr3_aa: CASSIAGGLAYEQYF
clone_size: -; d_call: TRBD2; j_call: TRBJ2-1; v_call: TRBV14; cdr3_nt: TGTGCCAGCAGCCCCCTAGCGGGAGTGAACAATGAGCAGTTCTTC; cdr3_aa: CASSPLAGVNNEQFF
clone_size: -; d_call: -; j_call: TRBJ1-5; v_call: TRBV6-5; cdr3_nt: TGTGCCAGCAGCGCTCAGGGACTCGGGCAGCCCCAGCATTTT; cdr3_aa: CASSAQGLGQPQHF
clone_size: -; d_call: TRBD1; j_call: TRBJ2-1; v_call: TRBV28; cdr3_nt: TGTGCCAGCAGTTTATTGCCTCCCGACAGGGCTGGGGGTGAGCAGTTCTTC; cdr3_aa: CASSLLPPDRAGGEQFF
clone_size: once; d_call: -; j_call: TRBJ2-1; v_call: TRBV6-1; cdr3_nt: TGTGCCAGCATCCGTCGGTCTAGCTCCTACAATGAGCAGTTCTTC; cdr3_aa: CASIRRSSSYNEQFF
clone_size: -; d_call: TRBD2; j_call: TRBJ2-5; v_call: TRBV11-2; cdr3_nt: TGTGCCAGCAGCGAAGGGCTAGCGGGCAGGGAGACCCAGTACTTC; cdr3_aa: CASSEGLAGRETQYF
clone_size: -; d_call: TRBD2; j_call: TRBJ2-1; v_call: TRBV7-9; cdr3_nt: TGTGCCAGCAGCCCGCAATTAAGACTAGCGGGAGAGCAGTTCTTC; cdr3_aa: CASSPQLRLAGEQFF
clone_size: once; d_call: TRBD2; j_call: TRBJ2-3; v_call: TRBV23-1; cdr3_nt: TGCGCCAGCAGTCCCTCGGGACTAGCGGGAGGGAGGAGGGATACGCAGTATTTT; cdr3_aa: CASSPSGLAGGRRDTQYF
clone_size: -; d_call: -; j_call: TRBJ1-3; v_call: TRBV28; cdr3_nt: TGTGCCAGCAGCAAGAACAGGGCGCTGACTGGAAACACCATATATTTT; cdr3_aa: CASSKNRALTGNTIYF
clone_size: -; d_call: -; j_call: TRBJ2-3; v_call: TRBV14; cdr3_nt: TGTGCCAGCAGCCAAAGGGAGTTTAGCACAGATACGCAGTATTTT; cdr3_aa: CASSQREFSTDTQYF
clone_size: -; d_call: TRBD2; j_call: TRBJ2-3; v_call: TRBV7-2; cdr3_nt: TGTGCCAGCAGCCCCCAGACTAGCGGGGGAATAGATACGCAGTATTTT; cdr3_aa: CASSPQTSGGIDTQYF
clone_size: -; d_call: -; j_call: TRBJ1-4; v_call: TRBV11-2; cdr3_nt: TGTGCCAGCAGCCCACAACAGGGAACTAATGAAAAACTGTTTTTT; cdr3_aa: CASSPQQGTNEKLFF
clone_size: -; d_call: -; j_call: TRBJ2-7; v_call: TRBV21-1; cdr3_nt: TGTGCCAGCAGCAAATACTCGGGACAGGGTAACGAGCAGTACTTC; cdr3_aa: CASSKYSGQGNEQYF
clone_size: -; d_call: TRBD1; j_call: TRBJ1-2; v_call: TRBV30; cdr3_nt: TGTGCCTGGAGTGGAGACAGGGGGCTCGGCTACACCTTC; cdr3_aa: CAWSGDRGLGYTF
clone_size: -; d_call: -; j_call: TRBJ2-1; v_call: TRBV5-1; cdr3_nt: TGCGCCAGCAGCCTTACTAGTTCCCCTTACAATGAGCAGTTCTTC; cdr3_aa: CASSLTSSPYNEQFF
clone_size: -; d_call: TRBD2; j_call: TRBJ2-2; v_call: TRBV10-3; cdr3_nt: TGTGCCATCAGAGCGGGAGGGTCCACCGGGGAGCTGTTTTTT; cdr3_aa: CAIRAGGSTGELFF
clone_size: -; d_call: TRBD1; j_call: TRBJ2-5; v_call: TRBV9; cdr3_nt: TGTGCCAGCAGCGTGGGGACAGGGGAGGTAGAGACCCAGTACTTC; cdr3_aa: CASSVGTGEVETQYF
clone_size: -; d_call: -; j_call: TRBJ1-5; v_call: TRBV19; cdr3_nt: TGTGCCAGTAGTATCCAGGGGAGCAATCAGCCCCAGCATTTT; cdr3_aa: CASSIQGSNQPQHF
clone_size: -; d_call: -; j_call: TRBJ2-7; v_call: TRBV28; cdr3_nt: TGTGCCAGCAGTTTACCTGCAACAGGTGGATACTACGAGCAGTACTTC; cdr3_aa: CASSLPATGGYYEQYF
clone_size: -; d_call: TRBD2; j_call: TRBJ2-1; v_call: TRBV5-1; cdr3_nt: TGCGCCAGCAGCTTGTTTGGACTAGCGGCAAATGAGCAGTTCTTC; cdr3_aa: CASSLFGLAANEQFF
clone_size: -; d_call: TRBD1; j_call: TRBJ2-7; v_call: TRBV28; cdr3_nt: TGTGCCAGCAGTTTAGGGGACAGGGATAATTACGAGCAGTACTTC; cdr3_aa: CASSLGDRDNYEQYF
clone_size: once; d_call: -; j_call: TRBJ2-1; v_call: TRBV20-1; cdr3_nt: TGCAGTGCTAGACAGGGCAATGAGCAGTTCTTC; cdr3_aa: CSARQGNEQFF
clone_size: -; d_call: -; j_call: TRBJ2-6; v_call: TRBV30; cdr3_nt: TGTGCCTGGAGCGGAGAGTCCGGGGCCAACGTCCTGACTTTC; cdr3_aa: CAWSGESGANVLTF
clone_size: -; d_call: -; j_call: TRBJ2-7; v_call: TRBV5-6; cdr3_nt: TGTGCCAGCAGCTTGGTAAGGGGTAGGTACGAGCAGTACTTC; cdr3_aa: CASSLVRGRYEQYF
clone_size: -; d_call: TRBD1; j_call: TRBJ2-7; v_call: TRBV29-1; cdr3_nt: TGCAGCGCCTTGACAGGGGAGTCCTACGAGCAGTACTTC; cdr3_aa: CSALTGESYEQYF
clone_size: -; d_call: -; j_call: TRBJ1-5; v_call: TRBV4-3; cdr3_nt: TGCGCCAGCAGCCAAGATGGGCTTAGCAATCAGCCCCAGCATTTT; cdr3_aa: CASSQDGLSNQPQHF
clone_size: -; d_call: TRBD2; j_call: TRBJ2-1; v_call: TRBV18; cdr3_nt: TGTGCCAGCTCACTGACTAGCGGGAGTTCTTACAATGAGCAGTTCTTC; cdr3_aa: CASSLTSGSSYNEQFF
clone_size: -; d_call: -; j_call: TRBJ2-7; v_call: TRBV6-6; cdr3_nt: TGTGCCAGCAGTTACACCTCAGGACACCAATACGAGCAGTACTTC; cdr3_aa: CASSYTSGHQYEQYF
clone_size: -; d_call: -; j_call: TRBJ2-7; v_call: TRBV27; cdr3_nt: TGTGCCAGCAGCCAGGGGCACGCCGTCTACGAGCAGTACTTC; cdr3_aa: CASSQGHAVYEQYF
clone_size: -; d_call: TRBD1; j_call: TRBJ1-2; v_call: TRBV9; cdr3_nt: TGTGCCAGCACCGGACAGGGATCCCTCTATGGCTACACCTTC; cdr3_aa: CASTGQGSLYGYTF